This TCR beta chain appears in the sequencing data of a study of blood T cell repertoires in COVID-19. The overall study: COVID-19 samples from acute and convalescent phases originated in the United States, Italy and Spain. The cDNA or gDNA used as material had been derived from T cells, B-cell-depleted T cells, or PBMCs.

The germline gives CDR1 SGHTA, CDR2 FQGNSA. The CDR3 is 14 amino acids. The V segment lost 5 bases and the J segment 2 bases; nucleotides outside the gene matches: 4. Of note for this clone: Other DNA sequences from this sample encode an identical CDR3 as well.

In the authors' workflow: Reference gene primer amplification in the assay estimated nucleated cell counts. Sequencing was performed with immunoSEQ multiplex PCR; in TCRdb, only in-frame clones are kept and a portion is missing. V and J calls and clone size follow that table, whereas D and trimming were derived from the DNA. The sample consists of around 220,000 clones, around 88% of them appearing once. J is TRBJ2-5 and V is TRBV7-2; 8 bases are a match to TRBD2. The sample taken for sequencing was PBMCs or T cells enriched from blood (not recorded which). This receptor was identified in a woman aged 50 to 60 with acute COVID-19. The CDR3 sequence is CASSLGGAQETQYF. The CDR3 region has the DNA TGTGCCAGCAGCCTCGGGGGGGCACAAGAGACCCAGTACTTC.